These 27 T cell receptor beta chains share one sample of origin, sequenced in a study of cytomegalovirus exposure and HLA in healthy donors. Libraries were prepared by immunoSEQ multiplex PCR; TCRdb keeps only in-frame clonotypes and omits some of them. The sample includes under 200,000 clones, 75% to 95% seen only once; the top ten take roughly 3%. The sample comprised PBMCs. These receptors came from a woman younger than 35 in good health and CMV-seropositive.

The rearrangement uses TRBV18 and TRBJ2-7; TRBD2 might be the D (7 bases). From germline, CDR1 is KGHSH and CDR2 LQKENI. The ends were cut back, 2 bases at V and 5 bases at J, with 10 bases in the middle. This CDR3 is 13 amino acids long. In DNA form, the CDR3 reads TGTGCCAGCTCACCAAGGGGGAGGGACGAGCAGTACTTC. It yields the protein CASSPRGRDEQYF.

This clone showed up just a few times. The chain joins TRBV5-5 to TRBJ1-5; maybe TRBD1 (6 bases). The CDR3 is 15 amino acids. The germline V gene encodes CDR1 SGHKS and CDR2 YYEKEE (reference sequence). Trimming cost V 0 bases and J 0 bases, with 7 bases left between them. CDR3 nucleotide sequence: TGTGCCAGCAGCTTGGACAGGGTTAGCAATCAGCCCCAGCATTTT. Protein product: CASSLDRVSNQPQHF.

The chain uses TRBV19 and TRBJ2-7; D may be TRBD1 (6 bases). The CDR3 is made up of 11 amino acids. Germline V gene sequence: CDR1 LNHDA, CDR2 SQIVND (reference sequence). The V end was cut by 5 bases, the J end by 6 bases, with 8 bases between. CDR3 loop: CASSVRGEQYF. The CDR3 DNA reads TGTGCCAGTAGTGTCAGGGGCGAGCAGTACTTC. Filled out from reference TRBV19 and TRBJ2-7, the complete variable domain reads DGGITQSPKYLFRKEGQNVTLSCEQNLNHDAMYWYRQDPGQGLRLIYYSQIVNDFQKGDIAEGYSVSREKKESFPLTVTSAQKNPTAFYLCASSVRGEQYFGPGTRLTVT.

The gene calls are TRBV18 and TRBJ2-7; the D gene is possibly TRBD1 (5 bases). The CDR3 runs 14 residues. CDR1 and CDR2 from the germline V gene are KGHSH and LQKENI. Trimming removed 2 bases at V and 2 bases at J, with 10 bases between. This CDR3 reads CASSPTQGPYEQYF. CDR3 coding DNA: TGTGCCAGCTCACCAACGCAGGGTCCCTACGAGCAGTACTTC.

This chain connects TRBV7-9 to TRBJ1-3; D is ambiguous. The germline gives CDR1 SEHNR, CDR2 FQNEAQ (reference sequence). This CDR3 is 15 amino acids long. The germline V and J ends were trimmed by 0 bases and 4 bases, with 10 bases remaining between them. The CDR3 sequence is CASSLAAGPGNTIYF. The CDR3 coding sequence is TGTGCCAGCAGCTTAGCGGCAGGCCCGGGAAACACCATATATTTT.

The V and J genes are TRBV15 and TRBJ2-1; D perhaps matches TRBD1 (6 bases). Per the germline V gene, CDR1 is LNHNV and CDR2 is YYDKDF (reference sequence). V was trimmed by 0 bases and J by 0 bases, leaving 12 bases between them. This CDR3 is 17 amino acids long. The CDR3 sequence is CATSRDLLGGSYNEQFF. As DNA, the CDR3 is TGTGCCACCAGCAGAGATCTCCTAGGGGGCTCCTACAATGAGCAGTTCTTC.

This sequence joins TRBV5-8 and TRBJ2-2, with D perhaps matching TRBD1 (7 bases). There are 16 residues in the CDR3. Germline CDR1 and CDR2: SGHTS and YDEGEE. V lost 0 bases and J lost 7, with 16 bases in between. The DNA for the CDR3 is TGTGCCAGCAGCTTGGCCAGGAGGGGGCAGAGCGGGGAGCTGTTTTTT. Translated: CASSLARRGQSGELFF.

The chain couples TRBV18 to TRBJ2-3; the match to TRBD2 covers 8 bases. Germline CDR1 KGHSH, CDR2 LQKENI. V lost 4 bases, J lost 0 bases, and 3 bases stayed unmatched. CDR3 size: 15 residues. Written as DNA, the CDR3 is TGTGCCAGCTCACGGGCTAGCGGGAGCACAGATACGCAGTATTTT. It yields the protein CASSRASGSTDTQYF.

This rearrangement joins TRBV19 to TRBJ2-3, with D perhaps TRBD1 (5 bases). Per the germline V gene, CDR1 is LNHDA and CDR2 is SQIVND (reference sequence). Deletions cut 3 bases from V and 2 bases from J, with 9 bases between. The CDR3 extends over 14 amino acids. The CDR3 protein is CASSMAGITDTQYF. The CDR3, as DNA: TGTGCCAGTAGTATGGCAGGGATCACAGATACGCAGTATTTT.

The CDR3 loop is CASRTDLTYEQYF. The CDR3 bases are TGTGCCAGCAGGACAGATCTGACCTACGAGCAGTACTTC. V gene TRBV2 combines with J gene TRBJ2-7, with a weak D call TRBD1 (5 bases). The V gene's germline CDR1 is SNHLY and CDR2 FYNNEI. This CDR3 region has 13 residues. Trimming took off 6 bases at V and 2 bases at J, with 11 bases between the two ends.

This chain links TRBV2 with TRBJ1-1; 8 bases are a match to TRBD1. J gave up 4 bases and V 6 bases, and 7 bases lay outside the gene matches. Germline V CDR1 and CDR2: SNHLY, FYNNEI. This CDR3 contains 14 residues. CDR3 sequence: CASRRDRGLTEAFF. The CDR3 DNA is TGTGCCAGCAGAAGAGACAGGGGCCTCACTGAAGCTTTCTTT.

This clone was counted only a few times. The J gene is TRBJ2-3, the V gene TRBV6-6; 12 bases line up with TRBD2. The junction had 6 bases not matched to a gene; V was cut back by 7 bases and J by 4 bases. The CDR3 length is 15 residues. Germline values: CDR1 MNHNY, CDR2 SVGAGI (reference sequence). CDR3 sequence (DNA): TGTGCCAGCACGGCTAGCGGGAGGGCATCAGATACGCAGTATTTT. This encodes CASTASGRASDTQYF.

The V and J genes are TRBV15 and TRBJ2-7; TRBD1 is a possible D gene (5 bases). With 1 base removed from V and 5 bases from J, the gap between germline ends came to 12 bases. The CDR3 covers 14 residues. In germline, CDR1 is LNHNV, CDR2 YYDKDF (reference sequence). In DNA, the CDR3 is TGTGCCACCAGCAGAGGCCCAGGGTCACACGAGCAGTACTTC. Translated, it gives CATSRGPGSHEQYF.

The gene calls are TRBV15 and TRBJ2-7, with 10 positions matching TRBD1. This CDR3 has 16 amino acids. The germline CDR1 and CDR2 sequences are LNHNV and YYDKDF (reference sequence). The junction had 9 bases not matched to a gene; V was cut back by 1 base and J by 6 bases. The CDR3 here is CATSRARTGGRGEQYF. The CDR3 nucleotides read TGTGCCACCAGCAGAGCAAGGACAGGGGGTCGCGGCGAGCAGTACTTC. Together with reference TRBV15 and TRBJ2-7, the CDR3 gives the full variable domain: DAMVIQNPRYQVTQFGKPVTLSCSQTLNHNVMYWYQQKSSQAPKLLFHYYDKDFNNEADTPDNFQSRRPNTSFCFLDIRSPGLGDTAMYLCATSRARTGGRGEQYFGPGTRLTVT.

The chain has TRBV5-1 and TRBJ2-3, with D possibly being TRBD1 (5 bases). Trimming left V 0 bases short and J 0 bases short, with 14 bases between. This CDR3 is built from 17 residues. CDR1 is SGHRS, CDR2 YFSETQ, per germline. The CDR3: CASSLALRGSSTDTQYF. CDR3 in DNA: TGCGCCAGCAGCTTGGCCCTAAGGGGTTCTAGCACAGATACGCAGTATTTT.

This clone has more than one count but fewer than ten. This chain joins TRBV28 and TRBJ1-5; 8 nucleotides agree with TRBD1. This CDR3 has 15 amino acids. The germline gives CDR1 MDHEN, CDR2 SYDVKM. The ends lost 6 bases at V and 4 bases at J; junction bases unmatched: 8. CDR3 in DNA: TGTGCCAGCAGCCCGACAGGGGCCAGAAATCAGCCCCAGCATTTT. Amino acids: CASSPTGARNQPQHF.

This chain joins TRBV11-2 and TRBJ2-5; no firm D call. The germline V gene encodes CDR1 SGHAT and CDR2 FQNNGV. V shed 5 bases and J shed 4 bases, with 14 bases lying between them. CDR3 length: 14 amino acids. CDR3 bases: TGTGCCAGCAGCCCTACCCTCCTCCGAGAGACCCAGTACTTC. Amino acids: CASSPTLLRETQYF. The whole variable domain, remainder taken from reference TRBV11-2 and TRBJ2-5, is EAGVAQSPRYKIIEKRQSVAFWCNPISGHATLYWYQQILGQGPKLLIQFQNNGVVDDSQLPKDRFSAERLKGVDSTLKIQPAKLEDSAVYLCASSPTLLRETQYFGPGTRLLVL.

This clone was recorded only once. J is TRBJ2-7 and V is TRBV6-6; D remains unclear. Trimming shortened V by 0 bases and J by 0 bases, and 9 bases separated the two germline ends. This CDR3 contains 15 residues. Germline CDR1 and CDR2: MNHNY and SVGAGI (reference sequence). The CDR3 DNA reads TGTGCCAGCAGTTACTCGAACGCTATCTCCTACGAGCAGTACTTC. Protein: CASSYSNAISYEQYF.

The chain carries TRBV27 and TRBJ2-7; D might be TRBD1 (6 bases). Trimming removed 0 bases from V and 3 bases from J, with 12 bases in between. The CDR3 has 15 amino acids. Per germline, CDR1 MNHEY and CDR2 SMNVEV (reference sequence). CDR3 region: CASSLSLEGHYEQYF. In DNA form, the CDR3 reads TGTGCCAGCAGTTTATCTCTCGAGGGACACTACGAGCAGTACTTC.

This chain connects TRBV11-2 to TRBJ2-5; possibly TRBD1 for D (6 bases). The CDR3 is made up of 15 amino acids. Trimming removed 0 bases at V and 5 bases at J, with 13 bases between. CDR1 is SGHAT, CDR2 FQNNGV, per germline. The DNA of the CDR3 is TGTGCCAGCAGCTTAGATTGGGGGCGAGGGGAGACCCAGTACTTC. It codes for CASSLDWGRGETQYF.

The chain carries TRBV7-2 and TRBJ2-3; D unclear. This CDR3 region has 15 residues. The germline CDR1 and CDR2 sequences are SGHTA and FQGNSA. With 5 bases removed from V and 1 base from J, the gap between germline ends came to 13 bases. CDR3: CASSPRGGGTDTQYF. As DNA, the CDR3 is TGTGCCAGCAGCCCCCGTGGTGGAGGCACAGATACGCAGTATTTT.

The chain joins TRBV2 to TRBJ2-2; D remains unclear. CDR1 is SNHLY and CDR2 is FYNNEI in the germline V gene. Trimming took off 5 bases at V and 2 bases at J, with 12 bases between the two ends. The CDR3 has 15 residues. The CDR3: CASSIHLINTGELFF. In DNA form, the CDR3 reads TGTGCCAGCAGTATACACCTCATTAACACCGGGGAGCTGTTTTTT.

The CDR3 protein is CASSITSGASTDTQYF. In DNA, the CDR3 is TGCGCCAGCAGCATAACCAGCGGGGCTAGCACAGATACGCAGTATTTT. The chain links TRBV5-1 to TRBJ2-3; 7 bases match TRBD2. Trimming took 4 bases from V and 0 from J; bases not matched to a gene: 8. CDR1 and CDR2 from the germline V gene are SGHRS and YFSETQ. The CDR3 totals 16 residues.

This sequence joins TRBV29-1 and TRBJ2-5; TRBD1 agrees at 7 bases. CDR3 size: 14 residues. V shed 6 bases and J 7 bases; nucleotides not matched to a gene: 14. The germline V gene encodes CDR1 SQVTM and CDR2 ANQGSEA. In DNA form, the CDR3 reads TGCAGCGTGCCATATCAGGGCCACAGGGGGACCCAGTACTTC. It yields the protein CSVPYQGHRGTQYF. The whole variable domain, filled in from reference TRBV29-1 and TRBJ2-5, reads SAVISQKPSRDICQRGTSLTIQCQVDSQVTMMFWYRQQPGQSLTLIATANQGSEATYESGFVIDKFPISRPNLTFSTLTVSNMSPEDSSIYLCSVPYQGHRGTQYFGPGTRLLVL.

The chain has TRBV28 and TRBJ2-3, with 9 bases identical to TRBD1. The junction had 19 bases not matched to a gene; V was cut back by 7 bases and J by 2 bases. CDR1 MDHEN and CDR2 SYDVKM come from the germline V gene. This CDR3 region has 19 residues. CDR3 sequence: CASIDVRTGEVGNTDTQYF. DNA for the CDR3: TGTGCCAGCATTGATGTCCGGACAGGGGAAGTCGGGAACACAGATACGCAGTATTTT.

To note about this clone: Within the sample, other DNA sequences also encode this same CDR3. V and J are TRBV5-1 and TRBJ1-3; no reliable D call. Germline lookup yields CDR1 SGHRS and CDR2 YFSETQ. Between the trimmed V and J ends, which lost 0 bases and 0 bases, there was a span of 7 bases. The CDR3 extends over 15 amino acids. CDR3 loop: CASSLDSYSGNTIYF. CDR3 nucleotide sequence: TGCGCCAGCAGCTTGGACAGTTACTCTGGAAACACCATATATTTT.

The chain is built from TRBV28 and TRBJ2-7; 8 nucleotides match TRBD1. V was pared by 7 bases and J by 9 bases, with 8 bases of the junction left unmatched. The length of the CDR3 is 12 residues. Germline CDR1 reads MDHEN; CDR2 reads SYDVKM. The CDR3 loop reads CASNTLGTGQYF. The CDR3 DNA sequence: TGTGCCAGCAACACCCTCGGGACAGGGCAGTACTTC.